The following is a T cell receptor beta chain sequence with its context. This entry comes from a study of control samples from healthy donors and cancer patients. The CDR3 contains 12 residues. The V end was cut by 6 bases, the J end by 2 bases, with 5 bases between. TCRdb's copy holds only in-frame clones and misses some; the assay was immunoSEQ multiplex PCR. This table holds 130,000 or so clones, approximately 89% found once. Sequencing was done on a sample of PBMCs. The TCR comes from a man in his forties or fifties with head and neck cancer. This chain uses TRBV12-3 or TRBV12-4 with TRBJ1-5; D perhaps matches TRBD1 (5 bases). CDR3 sequence reads: CASRGGNQPQHF. CDR3 DNA: TGTGCCAGCAGGGGGGGCAATCAGCCCCAGCATTTT.